This TCR beta chain was identified during a study of CD8 T cells in Susac syndrome. J lost 5 bases, V lost 5 bases, and 9 bases had no gene match. This CDR3 contains 15 residues. Germline CDR1 and CDR2: PRHDT and FYEKMQ (reference sequence). Reverse transcription of roughly 0.45 to 1 ug RNA was performed with random hexamers. TCR beta CDR3 was amplified by immunoSEQ multiplex PCR. This amplification extended across 54 Vbeta and 13 Jbeta segments. TCRdb processed the immunoSEQ multiplex PCR reads anew with MiXCR; each CDR3 protein has one entry. This sample has 80,000 to 90,000 distinct CDR3 sequences, with around 93% found just once.

This chain uses TRBV13 with TRBJ2-1, with 7 bases that match TRBD1. The sequenced sample was CD8+ T cells from PBMCs. This receptor was obtained from a human donor in good health. For the CDR3, the DNA is TGTGCCAGCAGCACCCGGACAGGCGTGGACAATGAGCAGTTCTTC. Translation: CASSTRTGVDNEQFF. Complete variable domain (other parts from reference TRBV13 and TRBJ2-1): AAGVIQSPRHLIKEKRETATLKCYPIPRHDTVYWYQQGPGQDPQFLISFYEKMQSDKGSIPDRFSAQQFSDYHSELNMSSLELGDSALYFCASSTRTGVDNEQFFGPGTRLTVL.